This TCR beta chain was retrieved from a study of T cells in Graves' hyperthyroidism and ophthalmopathy. Study summary: Peripheral blood was taken when the disease was first diagnosed, before any treatment began.

Patients aged 18 to 65 had newly diagnosed hyperthyroidism that had lasted under 2 months. PBMCs were obtained from over 8.5 ml fresh peripheral blood. The germline gives CDR1 SGHDT, CDR2 YYEEEE. CDR3 length: 12 residues. Trimming removed 5 bases at V and 1 base at J, with 7 bases between. Template material for amplifying TCR beta CDR3 regions consisted of RNA transcripts. When the TCR CDR3 underwent first-round RT-PCR, the HTBI primer set was used. Each CDR3 protein gets one entry after TCRdb re-called the multiplex PCR reads with MiXCR. The sample lists 96,000 or so distinct CDR3 sequences; 51% were seen once.

Sequencing was carried out using blood. The receptor was derived from a woman aged 40 to 55 with Graves' hyperthyroidism. The chain employs TRBV5-6 and TRBJ2-7; D call uncertain. CDR3 in DNA: TGTGCCAGCAGGTGGGGATCCTACGAGCAGTACTTC. This translates into CASRWGSYEQYF.